These T cell receptor beta chains were read from a single sample in a study of cytomegalovirus exposure and HLA in healthy donors. Generated by immunoSEQ multiplex PCR, the TCRdb table keeps only in-frame clones and is missing some. The sample holds roughly 120,000 clones; around 70% are singletons and the top ten take 4.1%. The specimen was PBMCs. These receptors came from a woman aged 35 to 49 in good health and CMV-seronegative. Each CDR3 is given with its conserved first and last residue. Fields, in order: J gene, V gene, clone size, D gene, CDR3 protein, CDR3 DNA. The D gene is left open where the match is weak. A row's size may be missing; if present it is once, few, many or a size class.

J: TRBJ1-1; V: TRBV7-9; size: few; D: TRBD1; CDR3: CASSYGQGYPPEAFF; DNA: TGTGCCAGCAGCTACGGACAGGGATATCCCCCTGAAGCTTTCTTT
J: TRBJ2-7; V: TRBV13; size: few; D: TRBD1; CDR3: CASSSLSRTGAREQYF; DNA: TGTGCCAGCAGCTCCCTCTCTCGGACAGGGGCGCGGGAGCAGTACTTC
J: TRBJ2-3; V: TRBV4-3; size: NA; D: TRBD2; CDR3: CASSQDGGSGRVPDTQYF; DNA: TGCGCCAGCAGCCAAGATGGTGGTAGCGGGAGGGTCCCAGATACGCAGTATTTT
J: TRBJ2-5; V: TRBV28; size: NA; D: NA; CDR3: CASKISHSSETQYF; DNA: TGTGCCAGCAAAATCAGCCACAGCTCGGAGACCCAGTACTTC
J: TRBJ1-1; V: TRBV7-2; size: NA; D: NA; CDR3: CASSSSTGSSNTEAFF; DNA: TGTGCCAGCAGCTCAAGTACGGGGTCTTCGAACACTGAAGCTTTCTTT
J: TRBJ2-5; V: TRBV7-2; size: few; D: TRBD2; CDR3: CASSFGLAGPSPDF; DNA: TGTGCCAGCAGCTTCGGACTAGCGGGGCCCTCTCCGGACTTC
J: TRBJ2-2; V: TRBV9; size: NA; D: NA; CDR3: CASSVREANTGELFF; DNA: TGTGCCAGCAGCGTCCGGGAAGCGAACACCGGGGAGCTGTTTTTT
J: TRBJ1-2; V: TRBV28; size: NA; D: NA; CDR3: CASSQGAPNYGYTF; DNA: TGTGCCAGCAGTCAAGGGGCCCCTAACTATGGCTACACCTTC
J: TRBJ2-7; V: TRBV28; size: NA; D: NA; CDR3: CASNFRDTSTMQYF; DNA: TGTGCCAGCAATTTCCGGGACACCTCTACGATGCAGTACTTC
J: TRBJ2-1; V: TRBV7-2; size: NA; D: TRBD2; CDR3: CASRRGGSYNEQFF; DNA: TGTGCCAGCAGGCGGGGGGGCTCCTACAATGAGCAGTTCTTC
J: TRBJ1-6; V: TRBV30; size: NA; D: NA; CDR3: CAWSGEGSYNSPLHF; DNA: TGTGCCTGGAGTGGGGAGGGGTCCTATAATTCACCCCTCCACTTT
J: TRBJ1-1; V: TRBV29-1; size: NA; D: NA; CDR3: CSVCRETMGTEAFF; DNA: TGCAGCGTTTGCCGGGAGACAATGGGGACTGAAGCTTTCTTT
J: TRBJ1-5; V: TRBV9; size: NA; D: TRBD1; CDR3: CARGGQGCPGDQPQHF; DNA: TGTGCCCGGGGGGGACAGGGATGTCCCGGGGATCAGCCCCAGCATTTT
J: TRBJ1-2; V: TRBV5-1; size: NA; D: NA; CDR3: CASSGGSSGDGYTF; DNA: TGCGCCAGCAGCGGGGGGTCTTCGGGGGATGGCTACACCTTC
J: TRBJ2-6; V: TRBV2; size: NA; D: NA; CDR3: CASGRRGGRSGANVLTF; DNA: TGTGCCAGCGGGAGGAGGGGGGGACGCTCTGGGGCCAACGTCCTGACTTTC
J: TRBJ2-4; V: TRBV11-2; size: NA; D: TRBD2; CDR3: CASSPPGRIYNIQYF; DNA: TGTGCCAGCAGCCCCCCCGGGAGGATCTATAACATTCAGTACTTC